This TCR beta chain was documented in a study of neurological immune-mediated disorders. This clonotype was seen ten or more times. Its antigen is not identified. Study-level findings and limits: None of the CDR3 amino acid sequences of expanded clones recurred across subjects, suggesting private repertoires in all groups.

A single run covered 15-18 subjects with over 190 million TCR-beta sequences. TCRdb reprocessed the 5' RACE reads via MiXCR and lists one record per CDR3 protein. This sample has more than 75,000 distinct CDR3 sequences, with 4.5% to 6.5% found just once. The V end lost 2 bases, the J end lost 3 bases, and 7 bases lay between the germline ends. Germline loops: CDR1 SGHDN, CDR2 FVKESK. CDR3 size: 13 residues. The origin of this receptor is a woman aged 25 to 39 with multiple sclerosis. This chain uses TRBV14 with TRBJ1-2; D is uncertain. The sequenced sample was PBMCs. As DNA, the CDR3 is TGTGCCAGCAGCCAACAGACTTACTATGGCTACACCTTC. It translates to CASSQQTYYGYTF.